These 26 T cell receptor beta chains were sequenced from one sample in a study of OX40 agonist ivuxolimab in advanced cancers. Clones were sequenced by immunoSEQ multiplex PCR, and TCRdb holds only the in-frame ones, with some missing. This table has 70,000 to 90,000 clones, about 85% appearing once. The sample was CD4+ or CD8+ T cells sorted from blood, taken in a trial of the OX40 agonist ivuxolimab. These receptors all stem from an adult with an advanced solid tumor such as melanoma, head and neck, liver or kidney cancer.

The rearrangement links TRBV2 to TRBJ2-3; D possibly corresponds to TRBD1 (6 bases). The CDR3 contains 12 residues. CDR1 is SNHLY, CDR2 FYNNEI, per germline. The V gene lost 10 bases and the J gene lost 1 base, with 9 bases spanning the gap. The chain's CDR3 is CATHRGTDTQYF. Written as DNA, the CDR3 is TGTGCCACTCACAGGGGCACAGATACGCAGTATTTT.

The V gene is TRBV5-1, the J gene TRBJ2-5; D remains ambiguous. This CDR3 comprises 15 residues. Trimming removed 7 bases at V and 2 bases at J, with 18 bases between. Germline CDR1 reads SGHRS; CDR2 reads YFSETQ. The DNA for the CDR3 is TGCGCCAGCCACCCCGGTGGCCGGTGGCAAGAGACCCAGTACTTC. Its protein product is CASHPGGRWQETQYF.

The genes are TRBV6-5 and TRBJ1-2; D gene unclear. Trimming pared 2 bases from V and 2 bases from J, leaving 6 bases between. The CDR3 extends over 13 amino acids. The germline V gene has CDR1 MNHEY and CDR2 SVGAGI. CDR3 region: CASSYTGNYGYTF. The CDR3, as DNA: TGTGCCAGCAGTTACACCGGGAACTATGGCTACACCTTC.

The rearrangement links TRBV1 to TRBJ2-7; the table's D call, TRBD2, has no DNA check behind it. TRBV1 is listed as a pseudogene. The CDR3 consists of 16 residues. In DNA form, the CDR3 reads TGCACCAGCAGCCCCTCCGGGACTAGCTCTTTTTACGAGCAGTACTTC. This sequence encodes CTSSPSGTSSFYEQYF.

This CDR3 is CASSRTGNQPQHF. Here the CDR3 DNA reads TGTGCCAGCAGTCGGACAGGGAATCAGCCCCAGCATTTT. The V gene is TRBV2, the J gene TRBJ1-5, with TRBD1 matching over 8 bases. The CDR3 is 13 amino acids. CDR1 and CDR2 (germline): SNHLY, FYNNEI. J gave up 4 bases and V 5 bases, and 1 base lay outside the gene matches.

The CDR3 region is CASSLTRNNNEQFF. The CDR3 bases are TGTGCCAGCAGCTTAACTAGGAACAACAATGAGCAGTTCTTC. The chain employs TRBV7-3 and TRBJ2-1; D ambiguous. Per the germline V gene, CDR1 is SGHTA and CDR2 is FQGTGA. V shed 0 bases and J shed 5 bases, with 8 bases lying between them. This CDR3 comprises 14 residues.

The rearrangement uses TRBV28 and TRBJ1-2; tentatively, D is TRBD1 (5 bases). The germline gives CDR1 MDHEN, CDR2 SYDVKM. CDR3 length: 12 amino acids. V lost 7 bases to trimming and J lost 8 bases, with 14 bases between them. The CDR3: CASNTGIWGYTF. The CDR3 bases are TGTGCCAGCAACACAGGAATTTGGGGCTACACCTTC.

The genes are TRBV23-1 and TRBJ2-3; TRBD1 might be the D (5 bases). TRBV23-1 carries the ORF label, with uncertain function. CDR3 length equals 15 residues. Between the trimmed V and J ends, which lost 0 bases and 1 base, there was a span of 8 bases. This chain's CDR3 is CASSQSIQGTDTQYF. CDR3 DNA sequence: TGCGCCAGCAGTCAATCGATACAGGGCACAGATACGCAGTATTTT.

The sample holds a few counts of this clone. The chain employs TRBV7-2 and TRBJ1-6; no definite D call. CDR1 is SGHTA, CDR2 FQGNSA, per germline. With 1 base removed from V and 7 bases from J, the gap between germline ends came to 8 bases. The CDR3 has 14 amino acids. CDR3 region: CASSLEGNNSPLHF. CDR3 nucleotides: TGTGCCAGCAGCTTAGAAGGGAACAATTCACCCCTCCACTTT.

Only one count was recorded for this clone. The V call is TRBV6-4, the J call TRBJ2-7; TRBD2 agrees at 7 bases. The V segment lost 6 bases and the J segment 6 bases; nucleotides outside the gene matches: 5. The CDR3 totals 12 residues. Looked up from germline, CDR1 is MRHNA and CDR2 is SNTAGT. CDR3 nucleotide sequence: TGTGCCAGCAGCCAGCGGGGCGCCGAGCAGTACTTC. Amino acids: CASSQRGAEQYF.

This clone was seen once. In DNA, the CDR3 is TGTGCCAGCAGCTTAGACCCAGTCCGCGGAAATGAGCAGTTCTTC. Protein: CASSLDPVRGNEQFF. The chain links TRBV11-2 to TRBJ2-1; D unresolved. Deletions cut 0 bases from V and 7 bases from J, with 13 bases between. The V gene's germline CDR1 is SGHAT and CDR2 FQNNGV. The CDR3 is 15 residues long.

The gene calls are TRBV10-3 and TRBJ1-3; D remains ambiguous. The CDR3 loop spans 15 amino acids. V shed 8 bases and J shed 0 bases, with 14 bases lying between them. Per the germline V gene, CDR1 is ENHRY and CDR2 is SYGVKD. CDR3 coding DNA: TGTGCCATCGTACGAGACCGATACTCTGGAAACACCATATATTTT. Amino acids: CAIVRDRYSGNTIYF.

The J gene is TRBJ1-2, the V gene TRBV4-1; TRBD1 is a possible D gene (5 bases). CDR1 and CDR2 from the germline V gene are MGHRA and YSYEKL. V was pared by 0 bases and J by 8 bases, with 7 bases between. This CDR3 contains 12 residues. The DNA of the CDR3 is TGCGCCAGCAGCCAAGAGCAGGGCGGCTACACCTTC. Residues: CASSQEQGGYTF.

The chain is built from TRBV6-1 and TRBJ1-1; D is unresolved. Trimming removed 6 bases from V and 8 bases from J, with 10 bases in between. This CDR3 has 11 amino acids. Germline CDR1 is MNHNS and CDR2 is SASEGT. DNA of the CDR3: TGTGCCAGCAGAGACCGCTACGAAGCTTTCTTT. It translates to CASRDRYEAFF.

J is TRBJ2-5 and V is TRBV5-4, with TRBD2 matching over 7 bases. J was trimmed by 5 bases and V by 1 base; bases with no gene match: 5. Germline CDR1 and CDR2: SGHNT and YYREEE (reference sequence). The CDR3 has 14 amino acids. The CDR3 is CASSLPTSVETQYF. DNA of the CDR3: TGTGCCAGCAGCTTGCCCACTAGCGTTGAGACCCAGTACTTC.

Turning to this clone: Since no conserved phenylalanine or tryptophan closes the CDR3, a read error is the likely cause. The chain couples TRBV27 to TRBJ1-6; a possible D gene is TRBD1 (5 bases). Between the trimmed V and J ends, which lost 2 bases and 6 bases, there was a span of 11 bases. CDR1 is MNHEY, CDR2 SMNVEV, per germline (reference sequence). This CDR3 is built from 15 residues. The CDR3 spells CASSLLRDGNSPLHL. CDR3 in DNA: TGTGCCAGCAGTTTACTCCGGGACGGTAATTCACCCCTCCACCTT.

J is TRBJ2-3 and V is TRBV2; D remains unclear. V lost 4 bases and J 8 bases, leaving 13 bases between the germline ends. The CDR3 is 13 residues long. Germline V CDR1 and CDR2: SNHLY, FYNNEI. DNA of the CDR3: TGTGCCAGCAGTGCGACGGCCACAAGTACGCAGTATTTT. Protein sequence: CASSATATSTQYF. Looking up the rest from reference TRBV2 and TRBJ2-3 gives the full variable domain: EPEVTQTPSHQVTQMGQEVILRCVPISNHLYFYWYRQILGQKVEFLVSFYNNEISEKSEIFDDQFSVERPDGSNFTLKIRSTKLEDSAMYFCASSATATSTQYFGPGTRLTVL.

J is TRBJ2-7 and V is TRBV5-1; 11 bases are a match to TRBD2. Unmatched junction bases numbered 9, after V lost 4 bases and J lost 0 bases. The germline V gene encodes CDR1 SGHRS and CDR2 YFSETQ. The length of the CDR3 is 17 residues. This chain's CDR3 is CASSKLAGALSSYEQYF. The DNA of the CDR3 is TGCGCCAGCAGCAAACTAGCGGGAGCCCTTAGCTCCTACGAGCAGTACTTC.

The gene calls are TRBV7-6 and TRBJ1-5; D is unresolved. Trimming left V 5 bases short and J 3 bases short, with 14 bases between. CDR3 length: 15 residues. From germline, CDR1 is SGHVS and CDR2 FNYEAQ. The CDR3 sequence: CASSPSLLANQPQHF. The CDR3, as DNA: TGTGCCAGCAGCCCGTCTTTACTAGCCAATCAGCCCCAGCATTTT.

This clone was observed once. Germline and junction disagree at one end, which may indicate a read error. The rearrangement joins TRBV7-6 to TRBJ2-7, with 11 bases that match TRBD1. Germline lookup yields CDR1 SGHVS and CDR2 FNYEAQ. The CDR3 loop spans 15 amino acids. The chain's CDR3 is CANSLGGQGAYEQYF. The CDR3 DNA is TGTGCCAACAGCTTAGGGGGACAGGGGGCCTACGAGCAGTACTTC.

The CDR3 sequence: CASSEAVTGRETQYF. CDR3 coding DNA: TGTGCCAGCAGTGAAGCGGTGACAGGGAGGGAGACCCAGTACTTC. The chain uses TRBV2 and TRBJ2-5, with D possibly being TRBD1 (7 bases). Germline loops: CDR1 SNHLY, CDR2 FYNNEI. CDR3 length: 15 residues. The ends were cut back, 0 bases at V and 5 bases at J, with 13 bases in the middle.

In this sample, this clone turned up once. V gene TRBV27 combines with J gene TRBJ2-7; D might be TRBD1 (6 bases). Trimming removed 6 bases at V and 4 bases at J, with 13 bases between. CDR3 size: 13 residues. Per the germline V gene, CDR1 is MNHEY and CDR2 is SMNVEV (reference sequence). CDR3 sequence reads: CASRLTGKYEQYF. The CDR3 coding sequence is TGTGCCAGCAGGCTAACAGGGAAATACGAGCAGTACTTC.

This clone has more than one count but fewer than ten. CDR3 protein: CTSSHHTDRRSTDTQYF. CDR3 DNA sequence: TGCACCAGCAGCCATCATACGGACAGGCGAAGCACAGATACGCAGTATTTT. The rearrangement uses TRBV1 and TRBJ2-3; the table assigns TRBD1, which was not confirmed against the DNA. TRBV1 corresponds to a pseudogene. The CDR3 totals 17 residues.

The sample holds one count of this clone. The chain joins TRBV7-3 to TRBJ1-2; D possibly corresponds to TRBD1 (6 bases). Germline-derived CDR1 and CDR2 are SGHTA and FQGTGA. V gave up 5 bases and J gave up 4 bases, with 11 bases separating them. CDR3 length: 13 amino acids. In nucleotides, the CDR3 is TGTGCCAGCAGCCCCGGGGGGGCCTATGGCTACACCTTC. Translated: CASSPGGAYGYTF.

This clone was detected a few times. The gene calls are TRBV19 and TRBJ2-2; a possible D gene is TRBD2 (6 bases). Germline V gene data show CDR1 as LNHDA and CDR2 as SQIVND (reference sequence). This CDR3 has 15 amino acids. Trimming left V 3 bases short and J 0 bases short, with 8 bases between. CDR3 nucleotides: TGTGCCAGTAGTATCGCGGGGTCGAACACCGGGGAGCTGTTTTTT. It is translated as CASSIAGSNTGELFF.

This clone has a single count. V is TRBV6-5 and J is TRBJ2-7; 8 nucleotides agree with TRBD2. V gave up 7 bases and J gave up 2 bases; unmatched junction bases: 10. The CDR3 has 15 amino acids. From germline, CDR1 is MNHEY and CDR2 SVGAGI. CDR3 sequence reads: CASKYGLALTYEQYF. For the CDR3, the DNA is TGTGCCAGCAAATATGGACTAGCCCTAACCTACGAGCAGTACTTC.